A selection of T cell receptor beta chains follows, all from one sample in a study of CD8+ T cells in alopecia areata. Using immunoSEQ multiplex PCR, the repertoire was profiled, and TCRdb retains in-frame clones only, with some absent. Of about 140,000 clones in the sample, about 54% were seen once. The source material was CD4+ T cells sorted from blood. These receptors were taken from a human donor in good health. Each CDR3 is given with its conserved first and last residue. A D gene is named only where the DNA matches it firmly. Some rows have no size entry. The others give once, few or many, or a class for an expanded clone.

-,TRBJ2-4,TRBV5-4,-,CASSQGGSRENIQYF,TGTGCCAGCAGCCAGGGGGGTAGCCGGGAAAACATTCAGTACTTC
-,TRBJ2-5,TRBV29-1,-,CSVLSDDTGTQYF,TGCAGCGTCCTAAGTGACGATACGGGGACCCAGTACTTC
-,TRBJ1-4,TRBV29-1,once,CSVEGPIF,TGCAGCGTTGAAGGGCCGATATTT
-,TRBJ2-5,TRBV18,few,CASSPPRGETQYF,TGTGCCAGCTCACCCCCGCGGGGAGAGACCCAGTACTTC
-,TRBJ1-2,TRBV29-1,-,CSGTQVRDYGYTF,TGCAGCGGTACACAGGTTAGGGACTATGGCTACACCTTC
-,TRBJ2-2,TRBV5-1,-,CASSTQFGELFF,TGCGCCAGCAGCACACAGTTCGGGGAGCTGTTTTTT
TRBD2,TRBJ2-1,TRBV5-6,-,CASSFGPSGGNEQFF,TGTGCCAGCAGCTTTGGGCCTAGCGGGGGTAATGAGCAGTTCTTC
TRBD2,TRBJ2-7,TRBV10-3,-,CAISGTSVLSYEQYF,TGTGCCATCAGTGGGACTAGCGTTCTCTCCTACGAGCAGTACTTC
-,TRBJ2-7,TRBV30,-,CACTRRSSYEQYF,TGTGCCTGCACTAGGAGATCCTCCTACGAGCAGTACTTC
TRBD1,TRBJ1-2,TRBV19,-,CASSTRQGAWDGYTF,TGTGCCAGTAGTACCCGACAGGGGGCCTGGGATGGCTACACCTTC
-,TRBJ2-1,TRBV7-2,-,CASSSDLSSYNEQFF,TGTGCCAGCAGCAGCGACTTGAGCTCCTACAATGAGCAGTTCTTC
-,TRBJ2-1,TRBV6-6,once,CASTQGRANEQFF,TGTGCCAGCACTCAGGGAAGAGCCAATGAGCAGTTCTTC
-,TRBJ2-7,TRBV30,-,CAWSVGRGSSEQYF,TGTGCCTGGAGTGTAGGAAGGGGTTCATCCGAGCAGTACTTC
TRBD2,TRBJ2-2,TRBV13,-,CASSDGGLAGTGELFF,TGTGCCAGCAGCGACGGTGGCCTAGCGGGAACCGGGGAGCTGTTTTTT
TRBD1,TRBJ1-2,TRBV29-1,-,CSVDRGFGYTF,TGCAGCGTGGACAGGGGTTTTGGCTACACCTTC
-,TRBJ2-5,TRBV6-5,-,CASSYSGGRETQYF,TGTGCCAGCAGTTACTCAGGGGGTAGAGAGACCCAGTACTTC
-,TRBJ2-2,TRBV5-1,-,CASSFLAGSTGELFF,TGCGCCAGCAGCTTCCTGGCGGGAAGCACCGGGGAGCTGTTTTTT
-,TRBJ1-5,TRBV29-1,-,CSVRVNSNQPQHF,TGCAGCGTGCGGGTTAATAGCAATCAGCCCCAGCATTTT
TRBD1,TRBJ1-1,TRBV29-1,few,CSVRLTGTGFFNAEAFF,TGCAGCGTTCGGCTTACCGGGACAGGGTTTTTTAATGCTGAAGCTTTCTTT
-,TRBJ2-3,TRBV5-1,-,CASRTFADTQYF,TGCGCCAGCAGGACGTTTGCAGATACGCAGTATTTT
TRBD2,TRBJ2-7,TRBV5-1,-,CASSLSSGSHHEQYF,TGCGCCAGCAGCTTGTCTAGCGGGAGCCATCACGAGCAGTACTTC
-,TRBJ2-2,TRBV6-6,-,CASTSGASTGELFF,TGTGCCAGCACCTCAGGAGCGAGCACCGGGGAGCTGTTTTTT
-,TRBJ2-2,TRBV27,once,CASSFFGTGELFF,TGTGCCAGCAGTTTTTTCGGGACCGGGGAGCTGTTTTTT
TRBD1,TRBJ1-1,TRBV28,-,CASIAGTADWRSEAFF,TGTGCCAGCATCGCCGGGACAGCGGATTGGAGGAGTGAAGCTTTCTTT
-,TRBJ2-6,TRBV27,-,CASSPQWVGANVLTF,TGTGCCAGCAGTCCCCAGTGGGTTGGGGCCAACGTCCTGACTTTC
TRBD1,TRBJ2-2,TRBV29-1,-,CSVGTGNTGELFF,TGCAGCGTGGGGACAGGGAACACCGGGGAGCTGTTTTTT
TRBD2,TRBJ2-1,TRBV29-1,-,CSVPGTSWNEQFF,TGCAGCGTTCCCGGGACTAGCTGGAATGAGCAGTTCTTC
-,TRBJ1-1,TRBV18,few,CASSVAGERTEAFF,TGTGCCAGCTCAGTAGCAGGGGAAAGGACTGAAGCTTTCTTT
-,TRBJ2-1,TRBV4-1,-,CASSYNPQAGHGFF,TGCGCCAGCAGCTACAACCCCCAGGCGGGCCACGGGTTCTTC
-,TRBJ1-2,TRBV30,-,CAWRIRGLNYGYTF,TGTGCCTGGAGGATCCGGGGACTGAACTATGGCTACACCTTC
-,TRBJ1-2,TRBV2,-,CASSGRTATNYGYTF,TGTGCCAGCAGTGGGAGAACAGCTACTAACTATGGCTACACCTTC
-,TRBJ2-3,TRBV5-1,-,CASSLATDKLTDTQYF,TGCGCCAGCAGCTTGGCCACGGACAAACTCACAGATACGCAGTATTTT
-,TRBJ2-1,TRBV10-3,many,CAISGRAEQFF,TGTGCCATCTCTGGCAGGGCTGAGCAGTTCTTC
TRBD1,TRBJ1-2,TRBV27,-,CASSQDRRGANYGYTF,TGTGCCAGCAGTCAGGACAGGAGAGGGGCTAACTATGGCTACACCTTC
-,TRBJ2-5,TRBV16,few,CASSQLAGEQYF,TGTGCCAGCAGCCAATTGGCTGGGGAGCAGTACTTC
TRBD2,TRBJ2-1,TRBV7-9,once,CASRTSGENNEQFF,TGTGCCAGTAGAACTAGCGGAGAAAACAATGAGCAGTTCTTC
-,TRBJ2-7,TRBV30,few,CAWSDRPDEQYF,TGTGCCTGGAGTGACCGACCAGACGAGCAGTACTTC
-,TRBJ2-1,TRBV29-1,-,CSVGVGYNEQFF,TGCAGCGTTGGGGTGGGGTACAATGAGCAGTTCTTC
-,TRBJ2-6,TRBV29-1,few,CSVPGLDSGANVLTF,TGCAGCGTTCCAGGGCTAGACTCTGGGGCCAACGTCCTGACTTTC
-,TRBJ1-1,TRBV29-1,once,CSVEGAWAEAFF,TGCAGCGTTGAGGGGGCGTGGGCTGAAGCTTTCTTT
-,TRBJ2-7,TRBV7-9,-,CASSPGRGQTYEQYF,TGTGCCAGCAGCCCAGGGAGGGGACAGACCTACGAGCAGTACTTC
TRBD1,TRBJ2-7,TRBV27,-,CASSLNYDRVRYEQYF,TGTGCCAGCAGTCTCAACTACGACAGGGTTCGCTACGAGCAGTACTTC
-,TRBJ2-5,TRBV10-3,few,CAISPDSTETQYF,TGTGCCATCAGTCCGGACTCGACAGAGACCCAGTACTTC
-,TRBJ2-3,TRBV7-7,-,CASSLASTDTQYF,TGTGCTAGCAGCTTAGCGAGCACAGATACGCAGTATTTT
TRBD2,TRBJ2-3,TRBV6-4,-,CASSETSGRADTQYF,TGTGCCAGCAGTGAGACTAGCGGGAGGGCAGATACGCAGTATTTT
-,TRBJ2-4,TRBV5-1,many,CASSLGRVLERNIQYF,TGCGCCAGCAGCTTAGGCAGGGTTCTGGAGAGGAACATTCAGTACTTC
-,TRBJ2-1,TRBV5-1,-,CASSLRKDGRNEQFF,TGCGCCAGCAGCTTGCGGAAGGACGGCCGCAATGAGCAGTTCTTC
TRBD1,TRBJ1-2,TRBV30,few,CAWSVRDRAYRLLGYTF,TGTGCCTGGAGTGTACGGGACAGGGCTTATCGCCTACTTGGCTACACCTTC
-,TRBJ1-5,TRBV7-9,-,CASSPAGSPDQPQHF,TGTGCCAGCAGCCCCGCGGGGAGCCCCGATCAGCCCCAGCATTTT
-,TRBJ2-2,TRBV2,-,CASSGLMRTGELFF,TGTGCCAGCAGTGGACTGATGAGGACCGGGGAGCTGTTTTTT
-,TRBJ2-7,TRBV29-1,-,CSVARSPQVVATYEQYF,TGCAGCGTTGCTCGCTCCCCCCAGGTTGTCGCGACCTACGAGCAGTACTTC
-,TRBJ1-2,TRBV30,-,CAQEGQRVGSHTF,TGTGCCCAAGAGGGCCAAAGGGTAGGATCCCACACCTTC
-,TRBJ2-2,TRBV29-1,-,CSAGVTGELFF,TGCAGCGCAGGGGTTACCGGGGAGCTGTTTTTT
TRBD1,TRBJ1-2,TRBV6-6,-,CASSWTGDGYTF,TGTGCCAGCAGTTGGACAGGGGATGGCTACACCTTC
TRBD1,TRBJ2-7,TRBV29-1,-,CSARLQGSYEQYF,TGCAGCGCTAGATTACAGGGGTCCTACGAGCAGTACTTC
-,TRBJ2-3,TRBV25-1,-,CASSRGTDTQYF,TGTGCCAGCAGCAGAGGGACAGATACGCAGTATTTT
-,TRBJ2-1,TRBV6-1,few,CASSEQAVSYNEQFF,TGTGCCAGCAGTGAACAGGCGGTCTCCTACAATGAGCAGTTCTTC